This TCR beta chain emerged from a study of blood T cell repertoires in COVID-19. Study summary: Sources were T cells, B-cell-depleted T cells, or PBMCs; the material itself was cDNA or gDNA.

The repertoire was sequenced with immunoSEQ multiplex PCR; TCRdb's copy has only in-frame clones and lacks some. Here the sample spans approximately 300,000 clones, just over 85% being singletons. V was shortened by 7 bases and J by 4 bases, with 14 bases between the two germline ends. The CDR3 runs to 13 residues. The cohort comprised adults aged about 18 to 89 years residing in 24 US areas. Participants were placed into cohorts based on the clinical history they reported. Recovered participants had two consecutive negative NP/OP PCR tests, healthcare professional clearance, or symptom resolution. The sample consisted of PBMCs or T cells enriched from blood (not recorded which). This clonotype originated in a young woman who had recovered from COVID-19. This chain joins TRBV12-3 or TRBV12-4 and TRBJ2-7; D gene uncertain. DNA of the CDR3: TGTGCCAGCACTATGGAAGGAGCATACGAGCAGTACTTC. This sequence encodes CASTMEGAYEQYF.